This is a list of T cell receptor beta chains from one sample in a study of cytomegalovirus exposure and HLA in healthy donors. Data came from immunoSEQ multiplex PCR; TCRdb stores just in-frame clones and leaves some out. This sample has 80,000 to 95,000 clones, with less than 70% found just once. The sample consisted of PBMCs. These receptor sequences come from a human donor in good health. The CDR3 runs from the conserved cysteine through the conserved F or W. Fields, in order: clone size, D gene, J gene, V gene, CDR3 DNA, CDR3 protein. The D gene is left open where the match is weak. Expanded clones get a size class; other rows say once, few or many, or leave the size out.

>once|.|TRBJ2-7|TRBV9
TGTGCCAGCAGCCCCGACACAGGGTCGCCCTACGAGCAGTACTTC
CASSPDTGSPYEQYF
>.|.|TRBJ1-1|TRBV6-6
TGTGCCAGCAGTTACGTGAGCTTGAACACTGAAGCTTTCTTT
CASSYVSLNTEAFF
>.|.|TRBJ1-6|TRBV18
TGTGCCAGCTCACCAGAAGGGCAGGGCTCACCCCTCCACTTT
CASSPEGQGSPLHF
>.|.|TRBJ2-6|TRBV11-1
TGTGCCAGCAGCTCGGACTGGGCTGGGGCCAACGTCCTGACTTTC
CASSSDWAGANVLTF
>.|TRBD2|TRBJ2-3|TRBV18
TGTGCCGGCTCACCGGCTAGCGGCCGCACAGATACGCAGTATTTT
CAGSPASGRTDTQYF
>once|TRBD1|TRBJ1-2|TRBV7-9
TGTGCCAGCAGCTCCCGGGACAGGGAAAACTATGGCTACACCTTC
CASSSRDRENYGYTF
>.|.|TRBJ1-3|TRBV9
TGTGCCAGCAGCGTAAAAACTACCGGAAACACCATATATTTT
CASSVKTTGNTIYF
>.|TRBD1|TRBJ1-5|TRBV10-3
TGTGCCATCAGTGACAGGGGGCGTCAGCCCCAGCATTTT
CAISDRGRQPQHF
>.|.|TRBJ2-1|TRBV11-3
TGTGCCAGCAGCTTAGATGGTCAGGGGAGCAACAATGAGCAGTTCTTC
CASSLDGQGSNNEQFF
>.|.|TRBJ1-6|TRBV6-5
TGTGCCAGCAGCGCCTCAGGGCAGGGGAATTCACCCCTCCACTTT
CASSASGQGNSPLHF
>.|TRBD2|TRBJ2-3|TRBV29-1
TGCAGCGCCGGGACTAGATTTGTTGGCACAGATACGCAGTATTTT
CSAGTRFVGTDTQYF
>.|.|TRBJ2-5|TRBV6-6
TGTGCCAGCAGCATAAGTCAGGGGTTCCAAGAGACCCAGTACTTC
CASSISQGFQETQYF
>.|.|TRBJ2-1|TRBV7-3
TGTGCCAGCAGCTCCAAAGGACTAACTTACAATGAGCAGTTCTTC
CASSSKGLTYNEQFF
>.|.|TRBJ1-1|TRBV4-1
TGCGCCAGCAGCCAAGATACAACAGGCACTGAAGCTTTCTTT
CASSQDTTGTEAFF
>.|TRBD1|TRBJ2-5|TRBV27
TGTGCCAGCAGTTACCTCGGACAGGGGAGGGAGACCCAGTACTTC
CASSYLGQGRETQYF
>.|TRBD1|TRBJ1-5|TRBV14
TGTGCCAGCAGCCACACCCGCCGGACAGGGGGGAGCAATCAGCCCCAGCATTTT
CASSHTRRTGGSNQPQHF
>.|TRBD2|TRBJ2-7|TRBV7-2
TGTGCCAGCAGCTTCGGGGGGGCATCCTACGAGCAGTACTTC
CASSFGGASYEQYF
>few|TRBD1|TRBJ2-5|TRBV4-2
TGTGCCAGCAGCCCCGAATACAGGGGGGCCCAAGAGACCCAGTACTTC
CASSPEYRGAQETQYF
>once|TRBD2|TRBJ2-2|TRBV7-9
TGTGCCAGCAGCCGGACTAGCAGACGGACCGGGGAGCTGTTTTTT
CASSRTSRRTGELFF
>.|.|TRBJ1-5|TRBV12-5
TGTGCTAGTGCCCTCAATCAGCCCCAGCATTTT
CASALNQPQHF
>.|TRBD1|TRBJ1-4|TRBV6-1
TGTGCCAGCAAGGGACAGAATAATGAAAAACTGTTTTTT
CASKGQNNEKLFF
>few|.|TRBJ1-2|TRBV4-2
TGTGCCAGCAGCCAAGTCGGAGGGGATGGAGCTAACTATGGCTACACCTTC
CASSQVGGDGANYGYTF
>few|.|TRBJ1-1|TRBV19
TGTGCCAGTATAGCTAGAACTGAAGCTTTCTTT
CASIARTEAFF
>.|.|TRBJ1-4|TRBV5-4
TGTGCCAGCAGCTGGGGGGGACCGACTAATGAAAAACTGTTTTTT
CASSWGGPTNEKLFF
>.|.|TRBJ2-3|TRBV10-1
TGCGCCCCCCCGCCGACAGGCGGGGATACGCAGTATTTT
CAPPPTGGDTQYF
>once|TRBD1|TRBJ1-1|TRBV6-5
TGTGCCAGCAGTTCCACGGACAGGGCCAACACTGAAGCTTTCTTT
CASSSTDRANTEAFF
>.|.|TRBJ1-4|TRBV11-1
TGTGCCAGCAGCCGTTCACAGGGTTGGAATGAAAAACTGTTTTTT
CASSRSQGWNEKLFF
>.|.|TRBJ2-3|TRBV6-4
TGTGCCAGCAGCAGTCGGGGGTACACAGATACGCAGTATTTT
CASSSRGYTDTQYF
>.|.|TRBJ2-3|TRBV5-4
TGTGCCAGCAGCTTGGGCGGGATTAGCACAGATACGCAGTATTTT
CASSLGGISTDTQYF
>.|.|TRBJ2-7|TRBV2
TGTGCCAGCAGGGAACAGGGATACGAGCAGTACTTC
CASREQGYEQYF
>once|TRBD2|TRBJ2-5|TRBV5-1
TGCGCCAGCAGCGCCCTAGCGGGGGGTCGGGGAGAGACCCAGTACTTC
CASSALAGGRGETQYF
>.|.|TRBJ2-7|TRBV2
TGTGCCATAAGGATATACGGAGCTGGCGAGCAGTACTTC
CAIRIYGAGEQYF
>once|TRBD1|TRBJ2-2|TRBV29-1
TGCAGCGGCGGACAGGGAACGAGCACCGGGGAGCTGTTTTTT
CSGGQGTSTGELFF
>.|.|TRBJ1-3|TRBV7-9
TGTGCCAGCAGGCCACCGGGGGGATCTGGAAACACCATATATTTT
CASRPPGGSGNTIYF
>.|.|TRBJ2-2|TRBV5-8
TGTGCCAGCAGCTTATTAGTTGACAGGCGGAACGGGGAGCTGTTTTTT
CASSLLVDRRNGELFF
>.|TRBD2|TRBJ2-1|TRBV7-3
TGTGCCAGCAGCTCCTCTAGCGGGGTTTCCTACAATGAGCAGTTCTTC
CASSSSSGVSYNEQFF
>.|TRBD1|TRBJ1-5|TRBV5-5
TGTGCCAGCAGCCAGACCGGGACAGGGTATAGCAATCAGCCCCAGCATTTT
CASSQTGTGYSNQPQHF
>few|.|TRBJ1-1|TRBV6-5
TGTGCCAGCAGTTACGGAGGCACTGAAGCTTTCTTT
CASSYGGTEAFF
>.|TRBD2|TRBJ2-5|TRBV5-1
TGCGCCAGCAGCCCGGGACTAGCGGGGGAGACCCAGTACTTC
CASSPGLAGETQYF
>.|.|TRBJ1-3|TRBV7-3
TGTGCCAGCAGCTCTGGGACAACCGGAAACACCATATATTTT
CASSSGTTGNTIYF
>.|TRBD1|TRBJ2-7|TRBV7-9
TGTGCCAGCAGCTTCATTCAGACAGGGGGCGGTTACGAGCAGTACTTC
CASSFIQTGGGYEQYF
>.|TRBD1|TRBJ2-4|TRBV19
TGTGCCAGTAGTATTGGACAGGGAGTAAACATTCAGTACTTC
CASSIGQGVNIQYF
>.|.|TRBJ1-1|TRBV2
TGTGCCAGCAGTAGACTCTCCGCTGAAGCTTTCTTT
CASSRLSAEAFF
>.|.|TRBJ1-2|TRBV29-1
TGCAGCGTTCAGGGGTTAGGCGGCTACACCTTC
CSVQGLGGYTF
>few|.|TRBJ1-4|TRBV7-9
TGTGCCAGCAGCTTGCCCAGGGGAGACTCAACTAATGAAAAACTGTTTTTT
CASSLPRGDSTNEKLFF
>.|.|TRBJ2-6|TRBV9
TGTGCCAGCAGCGTAGATGGTGGAGGTGCCAACGTCCTGACTTTC
CASSVDGGGANVLTF